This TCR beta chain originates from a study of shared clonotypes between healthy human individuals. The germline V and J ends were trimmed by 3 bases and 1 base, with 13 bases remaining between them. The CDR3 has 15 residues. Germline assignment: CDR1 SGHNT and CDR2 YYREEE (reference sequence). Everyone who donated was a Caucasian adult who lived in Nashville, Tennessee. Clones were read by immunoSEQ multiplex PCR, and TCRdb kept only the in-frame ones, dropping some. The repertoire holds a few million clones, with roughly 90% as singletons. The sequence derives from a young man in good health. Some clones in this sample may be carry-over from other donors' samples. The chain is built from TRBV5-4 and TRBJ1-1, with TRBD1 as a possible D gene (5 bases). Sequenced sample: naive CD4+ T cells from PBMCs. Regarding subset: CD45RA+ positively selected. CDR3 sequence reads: CASSSPKGQNTEAFF. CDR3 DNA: TGTGCCAGCAGCTCCCCTAAGGGGCAGAACACTGAAGCTTTCTTT.